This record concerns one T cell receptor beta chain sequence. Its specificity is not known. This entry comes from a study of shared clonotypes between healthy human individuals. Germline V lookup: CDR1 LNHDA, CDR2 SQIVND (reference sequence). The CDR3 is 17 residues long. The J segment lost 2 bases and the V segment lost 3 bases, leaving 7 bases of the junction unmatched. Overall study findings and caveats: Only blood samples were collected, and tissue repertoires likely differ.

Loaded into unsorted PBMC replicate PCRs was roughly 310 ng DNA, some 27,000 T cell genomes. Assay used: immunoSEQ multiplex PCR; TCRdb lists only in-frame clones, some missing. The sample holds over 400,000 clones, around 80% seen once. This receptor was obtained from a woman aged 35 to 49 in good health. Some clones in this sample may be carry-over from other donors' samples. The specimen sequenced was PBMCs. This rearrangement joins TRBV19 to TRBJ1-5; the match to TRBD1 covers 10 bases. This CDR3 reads CASSIRQGAHGNQPQHF. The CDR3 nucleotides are TGTGCCAGTAGTATCCGACAGGGGGCCCATGGCAATCAGCCCCAGCATTTT. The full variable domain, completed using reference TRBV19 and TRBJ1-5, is DGGITQSPKYLFRKEGQNVTLSCEQNLNHDAMYWYRQDPGQGLRLIYYSQIVNDFQKGDIAEGYSVSREKKESFPLTVTSAQKNPTAFYLCASSIRQGAHGNQPQHFGDGTRLSIL.